This TCR beta chain was captured in a study of monozygotic twins with cystic fibrosis. Study background: Library input was around 3.1 micrograms of fragmented DNA, with approximately 14 PCR cycles.

As regards this clone: Its antigen is currently unknown.

Study outcomes and limitations: Clonality was generally low (median roughly 0.0095), higher in the most severe patients. J usage was most co-twin-similar in 8 of 16 pairs, V in 13. Nucleotide-identical clonotype sharing was significantly higher within monozygotic CF twin pairs than between unrelated CF individuals.

TCRdb's copy holds only in-frame clones and misses some; the assay was immunoSEQ multiplex PCR. The data contain 30,000 to 35,000 clones, more than 55% of them singletons. Sample: blood. The TCR sequence derives from a girl between 10 and 17 years old with cystic fibrosis.

CDR3 DNA: TGTGCCAGCAGCTTATCCCTTGGAAACACCATATATTTT. It yields the protein CASSLSLGNTIYF. The chain couples TRBV7-9 to TRBJ1-3, with unresolved D. This CDR3 is built from 13 residues. Germline CDR1 and CDR2: SEHNR and FQNEAQ (reference sequence). The V and J ends lost 2 bases and 3 bases respectively, with 5 bases between them.